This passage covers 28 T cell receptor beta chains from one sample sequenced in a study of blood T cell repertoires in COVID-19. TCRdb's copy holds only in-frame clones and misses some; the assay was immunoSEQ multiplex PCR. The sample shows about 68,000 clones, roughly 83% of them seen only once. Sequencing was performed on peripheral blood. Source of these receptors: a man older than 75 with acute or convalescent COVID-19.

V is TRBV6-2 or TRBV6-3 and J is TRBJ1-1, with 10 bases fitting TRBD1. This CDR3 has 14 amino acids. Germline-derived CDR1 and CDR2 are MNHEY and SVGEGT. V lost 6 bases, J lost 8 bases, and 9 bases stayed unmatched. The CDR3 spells CASSSADRGKEAFF. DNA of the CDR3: TGTGCCAGCAGCTCCGCGGACAGGGGGAAGGAAGCTTTCTTT.

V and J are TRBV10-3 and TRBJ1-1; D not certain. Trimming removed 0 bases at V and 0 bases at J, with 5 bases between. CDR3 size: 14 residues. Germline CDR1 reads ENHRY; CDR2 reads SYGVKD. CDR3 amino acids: CAISESAVNTEAFF. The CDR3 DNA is TGTGCCATCAGTGAGTCGGCAGTGAACACTGAAGCTTTCTTT.

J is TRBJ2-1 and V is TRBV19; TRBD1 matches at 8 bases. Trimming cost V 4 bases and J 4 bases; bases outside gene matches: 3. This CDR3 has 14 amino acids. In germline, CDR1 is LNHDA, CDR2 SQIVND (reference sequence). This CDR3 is CASSRGQDYNEQFF. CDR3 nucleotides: TGTGCCAGTAGTAGGGGACAGGATTACAATGAGCAGTTCTTC.

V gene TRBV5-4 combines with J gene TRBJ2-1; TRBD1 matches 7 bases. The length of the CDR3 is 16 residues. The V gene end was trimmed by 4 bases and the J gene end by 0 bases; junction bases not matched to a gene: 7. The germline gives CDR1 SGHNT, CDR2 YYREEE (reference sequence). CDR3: CASSPGQTSSYNEQFF. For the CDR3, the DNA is TGTGCCAGCAGCCCGGGACAGACAAGCTCCTACAATGAGCAGTTCTTC. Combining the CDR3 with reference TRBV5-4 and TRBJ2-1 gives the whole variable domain ETGVTQSPTHLIKTRGQQVTLRCSSQSGHNTVSWYQQALGQGPQFIFQYYREEENGRGNFPPRFSGLQFPNYSSELNVNALELDDSALYLCASSPGQTSSYNEQFFGPGTRLTVL.

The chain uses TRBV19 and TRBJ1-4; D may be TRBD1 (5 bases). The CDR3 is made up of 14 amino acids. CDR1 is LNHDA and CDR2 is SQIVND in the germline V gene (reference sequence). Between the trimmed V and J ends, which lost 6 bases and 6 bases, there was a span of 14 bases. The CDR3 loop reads CASSPRGDDEKLFF. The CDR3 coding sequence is TGTGCCAGTAGCCCGCGGGGGGACGATGAAAAACTGTTTTTT.

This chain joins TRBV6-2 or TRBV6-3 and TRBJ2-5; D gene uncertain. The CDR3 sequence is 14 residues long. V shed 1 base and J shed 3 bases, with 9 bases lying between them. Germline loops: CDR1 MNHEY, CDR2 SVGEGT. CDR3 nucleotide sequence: TGTGCCAGCAGTTACTATGATGGAGAAGAGACCCAGTACTTC. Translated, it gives CASSYYDGEETQYF.

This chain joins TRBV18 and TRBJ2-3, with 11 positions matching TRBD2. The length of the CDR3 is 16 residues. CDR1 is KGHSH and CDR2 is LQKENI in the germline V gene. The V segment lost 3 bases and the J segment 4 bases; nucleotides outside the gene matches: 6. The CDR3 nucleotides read TGTGCCAGCTCACCCACTAGCGGGGGAAGCGCAGATACGCAGTATTTT. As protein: CASSPTSGGSADTQYF.

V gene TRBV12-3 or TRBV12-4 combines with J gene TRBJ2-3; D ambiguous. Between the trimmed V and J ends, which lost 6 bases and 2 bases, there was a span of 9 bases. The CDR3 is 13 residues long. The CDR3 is CASSPTATDTQYF. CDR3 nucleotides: TGTGCCAGCAGCCCTACCGCCACAGATACGCAGTATTTT.

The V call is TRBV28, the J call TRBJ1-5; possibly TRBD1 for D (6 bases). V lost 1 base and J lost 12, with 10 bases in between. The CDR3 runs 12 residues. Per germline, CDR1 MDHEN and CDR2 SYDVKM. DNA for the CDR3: TGTGCCAGCAGTTTATCGGACAGTCGCCAGCATTTT. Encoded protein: CASSLSDSRQHF.

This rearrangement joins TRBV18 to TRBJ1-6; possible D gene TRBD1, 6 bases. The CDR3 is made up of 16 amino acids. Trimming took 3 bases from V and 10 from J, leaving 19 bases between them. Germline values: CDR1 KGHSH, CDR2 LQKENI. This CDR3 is CASSPRGASILSPLHF. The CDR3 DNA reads TGTGCCAGCTCACCCCGGGGGGCTTCGATTCTCTCACCCCTCCACTTT.

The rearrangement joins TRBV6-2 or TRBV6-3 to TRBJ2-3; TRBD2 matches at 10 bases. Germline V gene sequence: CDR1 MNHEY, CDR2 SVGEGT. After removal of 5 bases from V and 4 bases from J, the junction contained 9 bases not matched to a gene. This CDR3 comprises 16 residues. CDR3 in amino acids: CASSRLSGGAPDTQYF. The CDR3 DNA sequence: TGTGCCAGCAGTAGACTAAGCGGGGGGGCCCCAGATACGCAGTATTTT.

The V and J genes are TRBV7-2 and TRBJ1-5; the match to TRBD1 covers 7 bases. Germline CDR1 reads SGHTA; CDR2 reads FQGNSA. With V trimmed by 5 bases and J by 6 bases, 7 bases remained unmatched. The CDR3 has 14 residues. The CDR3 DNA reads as TGTGCCAGCAGCGCCACGACAGGGAGTCAGCCCCAGCATTTT. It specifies CASSATTGSQPQHF. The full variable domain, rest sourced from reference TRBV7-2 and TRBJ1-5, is GAGVSQSPSNKVTEKGKDVELRCDPISGHTALYWYRQSLGQGLEFLIYFQGNSAPDKSGLPSDRFSAERTGGSVSTLTIQRTQQEDSAVYLCASSATTGSQPQHFGDGTRLSIL.

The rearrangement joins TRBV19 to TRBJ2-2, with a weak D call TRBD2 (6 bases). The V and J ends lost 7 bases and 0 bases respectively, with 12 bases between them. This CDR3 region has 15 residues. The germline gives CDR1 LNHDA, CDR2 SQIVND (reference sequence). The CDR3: CASIPGDANTGELFF. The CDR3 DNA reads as TGTGCCAGTATTCCGGGAGACGCGAACACCGGGGAGCTGTTTTTT.

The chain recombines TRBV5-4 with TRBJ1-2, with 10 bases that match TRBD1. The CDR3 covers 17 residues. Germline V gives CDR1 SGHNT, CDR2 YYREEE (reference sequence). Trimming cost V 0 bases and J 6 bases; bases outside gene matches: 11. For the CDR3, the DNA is TGTGCCAGCAGCTTGGGTTCCCCGGGACAGGGGTATAATGGCTACACCTTC. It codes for CASSLGSPGQGYNGYTF.

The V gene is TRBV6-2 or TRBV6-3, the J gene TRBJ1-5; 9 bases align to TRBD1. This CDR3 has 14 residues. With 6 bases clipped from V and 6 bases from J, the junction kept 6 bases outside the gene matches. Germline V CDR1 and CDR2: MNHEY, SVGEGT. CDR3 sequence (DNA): TGTGCCAGCAGCGTTACAGGGGGCCGTCAGCCCCAGCATTTT. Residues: CASSVTGGRQPQHF.

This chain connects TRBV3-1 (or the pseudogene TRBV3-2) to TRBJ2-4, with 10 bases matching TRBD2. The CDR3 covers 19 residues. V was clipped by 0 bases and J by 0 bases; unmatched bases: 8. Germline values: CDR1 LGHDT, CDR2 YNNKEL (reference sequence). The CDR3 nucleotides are TGTGCCAGCAGCCAAGATCCACCCGGACTAGCGGTAGCCAAAAACATTCAGTACTTC. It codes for CASSQDPPGLAVAKNIQYF.

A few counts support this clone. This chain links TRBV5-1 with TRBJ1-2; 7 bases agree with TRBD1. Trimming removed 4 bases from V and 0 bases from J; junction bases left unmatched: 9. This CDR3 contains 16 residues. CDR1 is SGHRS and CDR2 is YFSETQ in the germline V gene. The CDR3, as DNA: TGCGCCAGCAGCCCCACAGGGGCTGCTACTAACTATGGCTACACCTTC. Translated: CASSPTGAATNYGYTF.

The CDR3 loop reads CASTSTSLSEQFF. The CDR3 DNA follows: TGTGCCAGCACCTCGACTAGTCTTAGTGAGCAGTTCTTC. The chain has TRBV2 and TRBJ2-1, with D tentatively TRBD2 (6 bases). This CDR3 region has 13 residues. Germline V gene data show CDR1 as SNHLY and CDR2 as FYNNEI. V lost 7 bases, J lost 9 bases, and 16 bases lay in between.

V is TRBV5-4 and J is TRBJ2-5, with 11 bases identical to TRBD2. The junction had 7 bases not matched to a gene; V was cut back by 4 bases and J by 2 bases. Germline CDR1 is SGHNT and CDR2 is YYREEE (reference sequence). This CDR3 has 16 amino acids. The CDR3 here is CASSQGLAEGQETQYF. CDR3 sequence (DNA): TGTGCCAGCAGCCAGGGACTAGCGGAGGGACAAGAGACCCAGTACTTC.

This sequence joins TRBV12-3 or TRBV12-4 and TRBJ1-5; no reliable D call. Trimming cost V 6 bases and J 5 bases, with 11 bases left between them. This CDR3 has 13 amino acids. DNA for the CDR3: TGTGCCAGCAGCGCTAATACAGATCAGCCCCAGCATTTT. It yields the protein CASSANTDQPQHF.

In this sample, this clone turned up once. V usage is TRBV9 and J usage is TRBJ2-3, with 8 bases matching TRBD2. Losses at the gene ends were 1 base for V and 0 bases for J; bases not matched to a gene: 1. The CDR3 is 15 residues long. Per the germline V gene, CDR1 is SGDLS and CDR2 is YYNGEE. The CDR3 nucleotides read TGTGCCAGCAGCGTAACTAGCGGTAGCACAGATACGCAGTATTTT. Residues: CASSVTSGSTDTQYF. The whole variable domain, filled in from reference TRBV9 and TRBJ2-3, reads DSGVTQTPKHLITATGQRVTLRCSPRSGDLSVYWYQQSLDQGLQFLIQYYNGEERAKGNILERFSAQQFPDLHSELNLSSLELGDSALYFCASSVTSGSTDTQYFGPGTRLTVL.

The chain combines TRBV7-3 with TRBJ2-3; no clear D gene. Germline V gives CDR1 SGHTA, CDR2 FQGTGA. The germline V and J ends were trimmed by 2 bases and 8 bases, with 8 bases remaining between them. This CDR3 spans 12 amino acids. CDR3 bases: TGTGCCAGCAGCTTACAGGAAGGTACGCAGTATTTT. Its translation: CASSLQEGTQYF.

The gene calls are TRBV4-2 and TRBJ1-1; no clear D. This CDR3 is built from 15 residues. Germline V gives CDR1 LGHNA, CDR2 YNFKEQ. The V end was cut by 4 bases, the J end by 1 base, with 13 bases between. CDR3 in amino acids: CASSLQQVSNTEAFF. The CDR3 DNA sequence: TGTGCCAGCAGCCTACAGCAGGTGTCGAACACTGAAGCTTTCTTT.

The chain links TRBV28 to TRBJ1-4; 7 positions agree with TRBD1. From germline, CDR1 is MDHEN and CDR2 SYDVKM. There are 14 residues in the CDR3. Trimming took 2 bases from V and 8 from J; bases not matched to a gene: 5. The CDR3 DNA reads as TGTGCCAGCAGTTTAATAGGGGGCGACGAAAAACTGTTTTTT. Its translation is CASSLIGGDEKLFF.

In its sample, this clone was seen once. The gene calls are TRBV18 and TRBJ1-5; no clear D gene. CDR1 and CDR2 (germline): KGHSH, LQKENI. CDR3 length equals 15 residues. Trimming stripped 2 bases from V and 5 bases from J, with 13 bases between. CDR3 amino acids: CASSPGLAGDQPQHF. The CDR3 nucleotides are TGTGCCAGCTCACCAGGGTTGGCGGGCGATCAGCCCCAGCATTTT.

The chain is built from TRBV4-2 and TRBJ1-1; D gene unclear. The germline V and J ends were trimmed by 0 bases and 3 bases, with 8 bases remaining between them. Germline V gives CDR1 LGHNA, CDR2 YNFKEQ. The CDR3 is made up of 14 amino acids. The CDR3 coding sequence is TGTGCCAGCAGCCAAGATCGAGCCGACACTGAAGCTTTCTTT. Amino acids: CASSQDRADTEAFF.

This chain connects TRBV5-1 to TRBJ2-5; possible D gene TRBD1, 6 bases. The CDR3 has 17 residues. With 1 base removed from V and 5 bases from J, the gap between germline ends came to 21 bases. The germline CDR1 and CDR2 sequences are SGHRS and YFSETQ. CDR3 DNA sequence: TGCGCCAGCAGCTTGAAAGGGTCAGGGGCGCTAGGGGAGACCCAGTACTTC. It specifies CASSLKGSGALGETQYF.

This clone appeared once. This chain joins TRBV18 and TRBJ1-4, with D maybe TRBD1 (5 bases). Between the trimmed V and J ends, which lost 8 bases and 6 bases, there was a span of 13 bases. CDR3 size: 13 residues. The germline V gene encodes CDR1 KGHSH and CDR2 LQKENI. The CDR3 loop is CASLGREDEKLFF. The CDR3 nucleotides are TGTGCCAGCCTCGGCAGGGAGGATGAAAAACTGTTTTTT.